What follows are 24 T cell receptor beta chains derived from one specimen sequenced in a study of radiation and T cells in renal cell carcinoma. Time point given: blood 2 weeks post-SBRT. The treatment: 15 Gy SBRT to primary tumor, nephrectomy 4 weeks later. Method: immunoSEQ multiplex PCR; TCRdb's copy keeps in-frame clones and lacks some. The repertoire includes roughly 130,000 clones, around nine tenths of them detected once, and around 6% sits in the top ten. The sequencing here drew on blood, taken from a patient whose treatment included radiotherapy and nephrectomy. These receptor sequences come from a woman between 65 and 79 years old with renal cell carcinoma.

The CDR3 DNA follows: TGTGCCAGCAGCCAAGCCCCCCTAGCGACCCTTTGGGGCAATGAGCAGTTCTTC. It yields the protein CASSQAPLATLWGNEQFF. The chain carries TRBV4-2 and TRBJ2-1; D may be TRBD2 (6 bases). Trimming pared 1 base from V and 6 bases from J, leaving 22 bases between. The germline CDR1 and CDR2 sequences are LGHNA and YNFKEQ. The CDR3 runs 18 residues.

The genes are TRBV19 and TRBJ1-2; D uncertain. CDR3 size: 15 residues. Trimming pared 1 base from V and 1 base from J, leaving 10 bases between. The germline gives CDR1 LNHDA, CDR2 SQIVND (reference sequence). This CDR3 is CASSIVVRLNYGYTF. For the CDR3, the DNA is TGTGCCAGTAGTATAGTGGTCAGGCTTAACTATGGCTACACCTTC.

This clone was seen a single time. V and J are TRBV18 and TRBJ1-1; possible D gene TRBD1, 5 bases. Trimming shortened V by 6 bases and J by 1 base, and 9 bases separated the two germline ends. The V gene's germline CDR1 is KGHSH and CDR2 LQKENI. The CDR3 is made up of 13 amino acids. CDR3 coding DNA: TGTGCCAGCTCGGCCGACAGGAACACTGAAGCTTTCTTT. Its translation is CASSADRNTEAFF. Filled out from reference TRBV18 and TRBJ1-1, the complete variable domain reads NAGVMQNPRHLVRRRGQEARLRCSPMKGHSHVYWYRQLPEEGLKFMVYLQKENIIDESGMPKERFSAEFPKEGPSILRIQQVVRGDSAAYFCASSADRNTEAFFGQGTRLTVV.

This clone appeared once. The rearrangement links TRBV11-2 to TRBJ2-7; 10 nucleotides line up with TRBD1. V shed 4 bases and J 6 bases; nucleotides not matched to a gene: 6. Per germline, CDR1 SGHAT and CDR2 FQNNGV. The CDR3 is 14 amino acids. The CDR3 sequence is CASSSTGTGAEQYF. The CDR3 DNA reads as TGTGCCAGCAGCTCAACCGGGACAGGGGCCGAGCAGTACTTC.

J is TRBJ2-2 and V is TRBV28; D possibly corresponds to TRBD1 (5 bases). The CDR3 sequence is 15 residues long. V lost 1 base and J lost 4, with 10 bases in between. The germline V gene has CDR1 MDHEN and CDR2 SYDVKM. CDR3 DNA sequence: TGTGCCAGCAGTTTATTAGGGGATGGCACCGGGGAGCTGTTTTTT. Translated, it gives CASSLLGDGTGELFF.

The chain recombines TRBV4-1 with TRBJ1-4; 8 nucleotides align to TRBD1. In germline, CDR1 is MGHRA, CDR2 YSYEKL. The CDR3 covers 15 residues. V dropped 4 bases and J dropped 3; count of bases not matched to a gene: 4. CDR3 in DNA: TGCGCCAGCAGCCGCGGGACAGGATCTAATGAAAAACTGTTTTTT. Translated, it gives CASSRGTGSNEKLFF.

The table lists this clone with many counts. The CDR3 sequence: CASRPQGLNTEAFF. CDR3 sequence (DNA): TGTGCCAGCAGACCACAGGGCCTGAACACTGAAGCTTTCTTT. This chain uses TRBV25-1 with TRBJ1-1; maybe TRBD1 (6 bases). V lost 6 bases, J lost 0 bases, and 11 bases lay in between. The CDR3 consists of 14 residues. Germline CDR1 reads MGHDK; CDR2 reads SYGVNS.

CDR3 sequence: CASSLIGGQQETQYF. CDR3 DNA sequence: TGTGCCAGCAGCTTAATAGGGGGACAGCAAGAGACCCAGTACTTC. The chain is built from TRBV5-6 and TRBJ2-5, with TRBD1 matching 7 bases. The germline V gene has CDR1 SGHDT and CDR2 YYEEEE. The CDR3 loop spans 15 amino acids. After removal of 2 bases from V and 2 bases from J, the junction contained 6 bases not matched to a gene.

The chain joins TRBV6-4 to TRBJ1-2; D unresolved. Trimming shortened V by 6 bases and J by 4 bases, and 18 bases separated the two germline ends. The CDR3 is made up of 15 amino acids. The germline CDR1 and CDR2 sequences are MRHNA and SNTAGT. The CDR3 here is CASRPSVQDPYGYTF. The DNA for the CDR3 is TGTGCCAGCAGACCCTCCGTGCAGGACCCCTATGGCTACACCTTC.

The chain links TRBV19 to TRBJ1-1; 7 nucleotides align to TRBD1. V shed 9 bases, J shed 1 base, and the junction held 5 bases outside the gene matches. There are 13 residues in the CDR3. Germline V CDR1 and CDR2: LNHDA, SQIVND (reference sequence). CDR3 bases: TGTGCCAGCAGGGGACAGACGAACACTGAAGCTTTCTTT. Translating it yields CASRGQTNTEAFF.

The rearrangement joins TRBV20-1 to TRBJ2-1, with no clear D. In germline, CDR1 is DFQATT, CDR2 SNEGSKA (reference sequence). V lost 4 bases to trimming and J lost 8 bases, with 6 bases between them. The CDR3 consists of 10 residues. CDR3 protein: CSAKRDEQFF. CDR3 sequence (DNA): TGCAGTGCTAAAAGGGATGAGCAGTTCTTC.

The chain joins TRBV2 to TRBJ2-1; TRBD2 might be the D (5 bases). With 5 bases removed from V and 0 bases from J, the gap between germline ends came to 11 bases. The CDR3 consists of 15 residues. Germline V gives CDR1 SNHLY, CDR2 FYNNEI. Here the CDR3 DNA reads TGTGCCAGCAGTCCCCGAGGGAGCTCCTACAATGAGCAGTTCTTC. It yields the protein CASSPRGSSYNEQFF.

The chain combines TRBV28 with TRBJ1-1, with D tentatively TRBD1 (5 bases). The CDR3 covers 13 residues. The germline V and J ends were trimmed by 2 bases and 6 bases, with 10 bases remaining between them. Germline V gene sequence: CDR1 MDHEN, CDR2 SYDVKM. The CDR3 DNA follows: TGTGCCAGCAGTTTAGTGGGGGTCGCTGAAGCTTTCTTT. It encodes CASSLVGVAEAFF.

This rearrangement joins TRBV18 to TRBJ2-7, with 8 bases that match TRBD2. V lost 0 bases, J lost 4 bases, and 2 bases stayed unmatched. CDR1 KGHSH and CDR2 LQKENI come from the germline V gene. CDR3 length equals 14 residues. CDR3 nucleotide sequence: TGTGCCAGCTCACCACCGGGGACTAGGTACGAGCAGTACTTC. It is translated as CASSPPGTRYEQYF.

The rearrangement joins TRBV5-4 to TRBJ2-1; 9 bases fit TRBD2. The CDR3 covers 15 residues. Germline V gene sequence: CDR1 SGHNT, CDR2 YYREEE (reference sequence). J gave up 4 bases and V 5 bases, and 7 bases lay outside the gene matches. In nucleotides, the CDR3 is TGTGCCAGCAGGTATCTAGCGGGGCGATACAATGAGCAGTTCTTC. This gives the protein CASRYLAGRYNEQFF.

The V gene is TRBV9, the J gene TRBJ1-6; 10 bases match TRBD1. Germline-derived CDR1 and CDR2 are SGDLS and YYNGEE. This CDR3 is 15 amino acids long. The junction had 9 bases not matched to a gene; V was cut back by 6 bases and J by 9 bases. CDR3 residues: CASTNPGQGGSPLHF. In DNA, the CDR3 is TGTGCCAGCACCAATCCTGGACAGGGGGGTTCACCCCTCCACTTT.

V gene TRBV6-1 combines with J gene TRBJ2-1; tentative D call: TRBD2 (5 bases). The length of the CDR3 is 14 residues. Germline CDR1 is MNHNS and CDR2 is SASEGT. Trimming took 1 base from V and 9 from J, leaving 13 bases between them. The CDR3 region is CASSEGRLRAEQFF. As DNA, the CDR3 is TGTGCCAGCAGTGAAGGCCGGCTGAGGGCTGAGCAGTTCTTC.

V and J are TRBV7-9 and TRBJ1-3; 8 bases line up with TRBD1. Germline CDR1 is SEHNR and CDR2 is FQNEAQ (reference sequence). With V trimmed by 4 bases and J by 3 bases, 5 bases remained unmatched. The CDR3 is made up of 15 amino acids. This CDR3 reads CASSSSGQGGNTIYF. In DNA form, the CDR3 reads TGTGCCAGCAGCTCCTCAGGACAGGGTGGAAACACCATATATTTT.

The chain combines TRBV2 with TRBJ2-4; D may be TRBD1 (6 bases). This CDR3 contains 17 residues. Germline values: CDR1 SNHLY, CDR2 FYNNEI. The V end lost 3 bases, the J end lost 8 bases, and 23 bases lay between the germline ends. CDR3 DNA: TGTGCCAGCAGTGAGCGAGTAACGATAGCTAAGGGGGACATTCAGTACTTC. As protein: CASSERVTIAKGDIQYF.

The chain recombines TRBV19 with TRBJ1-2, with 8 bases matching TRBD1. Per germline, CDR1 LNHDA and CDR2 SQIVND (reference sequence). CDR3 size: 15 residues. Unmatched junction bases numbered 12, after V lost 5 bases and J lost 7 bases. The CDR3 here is CASSVRGRTGIGYTF. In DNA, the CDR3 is TGTGCCAGTAGTGTACGGGGCCGGACAGGGATTGGCTACACCTTC.

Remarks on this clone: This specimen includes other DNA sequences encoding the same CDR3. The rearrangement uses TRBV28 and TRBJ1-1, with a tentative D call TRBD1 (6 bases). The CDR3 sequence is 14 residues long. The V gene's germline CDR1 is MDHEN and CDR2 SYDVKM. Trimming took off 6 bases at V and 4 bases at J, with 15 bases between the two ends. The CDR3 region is CASRQGTGGTEAFF. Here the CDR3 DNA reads TGTGCCAGCAGACAGGGAACGGGGGGCACTGAAGCTTTCTTT.

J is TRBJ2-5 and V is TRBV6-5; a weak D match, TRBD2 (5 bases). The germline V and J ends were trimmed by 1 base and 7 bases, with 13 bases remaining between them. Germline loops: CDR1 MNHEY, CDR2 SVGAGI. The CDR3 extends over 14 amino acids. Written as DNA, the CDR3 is TGTGCCAGCAGTTACTTTTCGGCTGAGGGGACCCAGTACTTC. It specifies CASSYFSAEGTQYF.

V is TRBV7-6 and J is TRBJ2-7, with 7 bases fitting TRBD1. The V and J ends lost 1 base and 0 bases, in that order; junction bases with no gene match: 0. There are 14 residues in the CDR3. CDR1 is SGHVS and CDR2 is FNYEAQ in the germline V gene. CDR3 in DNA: TGTGCCAGCAGCTTAGGGGACAGCTCCTACGAGCAGTACTTC. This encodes CASSLGDSSYEQYF.

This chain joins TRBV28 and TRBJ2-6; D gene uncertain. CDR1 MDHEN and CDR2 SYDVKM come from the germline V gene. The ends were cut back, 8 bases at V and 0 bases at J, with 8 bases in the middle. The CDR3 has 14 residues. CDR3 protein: CASDDTSGANVLTF. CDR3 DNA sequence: TGTGCCAGCGATGACACCTCTGGGGCCAACGTCCTGACTTTC.